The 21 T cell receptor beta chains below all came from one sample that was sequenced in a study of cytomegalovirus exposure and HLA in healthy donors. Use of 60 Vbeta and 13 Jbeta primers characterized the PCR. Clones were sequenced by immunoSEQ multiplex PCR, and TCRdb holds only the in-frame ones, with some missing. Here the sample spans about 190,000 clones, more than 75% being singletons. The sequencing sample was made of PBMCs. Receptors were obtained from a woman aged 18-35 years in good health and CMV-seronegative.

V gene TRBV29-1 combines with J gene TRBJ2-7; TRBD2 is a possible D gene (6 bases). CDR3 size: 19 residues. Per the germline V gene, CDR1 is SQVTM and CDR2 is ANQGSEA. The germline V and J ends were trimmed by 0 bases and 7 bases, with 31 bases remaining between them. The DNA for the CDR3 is TGCAGCGTTGAAGACCAACAAAATCTGGGACTCCGCCCGGTCGGGGAGCAGTACTTC. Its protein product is CSVEDQQNLGLRPVGEQYF.

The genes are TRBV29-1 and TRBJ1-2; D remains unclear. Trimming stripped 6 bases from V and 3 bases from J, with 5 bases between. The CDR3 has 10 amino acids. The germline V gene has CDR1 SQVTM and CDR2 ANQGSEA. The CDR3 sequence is CSVNYYGYTF. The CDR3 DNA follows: TGCAGCGTAAACTACTATGGCTACACCTTC.

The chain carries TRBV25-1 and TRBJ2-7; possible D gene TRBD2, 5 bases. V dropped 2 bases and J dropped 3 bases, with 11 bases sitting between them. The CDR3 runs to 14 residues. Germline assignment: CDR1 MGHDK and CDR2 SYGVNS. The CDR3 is CASSETGKGYEQYF. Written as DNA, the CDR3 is TGTGCCAGCAGTGAAACCGGGAAGGGCTACGAGCAGTACTTC.

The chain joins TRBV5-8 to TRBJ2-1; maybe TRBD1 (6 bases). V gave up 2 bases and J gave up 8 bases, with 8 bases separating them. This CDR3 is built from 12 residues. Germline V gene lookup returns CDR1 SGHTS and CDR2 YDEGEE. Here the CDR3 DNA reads TGTGCCAGCAGCTTACAGGGTCATGAGCAGTTCTTC. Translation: CASSLQGHEQFF.

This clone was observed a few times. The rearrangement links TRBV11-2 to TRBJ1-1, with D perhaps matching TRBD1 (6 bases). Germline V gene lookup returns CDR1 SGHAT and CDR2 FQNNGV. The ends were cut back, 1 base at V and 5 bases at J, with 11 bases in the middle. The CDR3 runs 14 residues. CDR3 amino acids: CASSLVVGGTEAFF. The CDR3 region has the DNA TGTGCCAGCAGCTTAGTGGTAGGGGGAACTGAAGCTTTCTTT.

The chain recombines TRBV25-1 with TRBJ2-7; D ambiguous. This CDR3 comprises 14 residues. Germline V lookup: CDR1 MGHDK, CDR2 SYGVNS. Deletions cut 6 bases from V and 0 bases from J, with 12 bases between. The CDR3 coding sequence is TGTGCCAGCAGCGACTTCTCCAGCTCCTACGAGCAGTACTTC. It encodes CASSDFSSSYEQYF.

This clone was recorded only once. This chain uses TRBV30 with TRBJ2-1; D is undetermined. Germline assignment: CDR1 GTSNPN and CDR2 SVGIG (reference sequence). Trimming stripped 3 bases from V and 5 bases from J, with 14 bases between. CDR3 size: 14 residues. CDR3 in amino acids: CAWRAPRSHNEQFF. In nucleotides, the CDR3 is TGTGCCTGGAGGGCCCCTAGGTCCCACAATGAGCAGTTCTTC.

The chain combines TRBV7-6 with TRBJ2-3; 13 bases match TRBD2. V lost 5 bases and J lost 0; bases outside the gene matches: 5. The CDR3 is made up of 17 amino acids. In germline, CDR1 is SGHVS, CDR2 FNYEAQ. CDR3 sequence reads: CASSRTSGSVSTDTQYF. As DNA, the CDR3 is TGTGCCAGCAGCCGGACTAGCGGGAGCGTTAGCACAGATACGCAGTATTTT. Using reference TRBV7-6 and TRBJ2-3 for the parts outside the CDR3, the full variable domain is GAGVSQSPRYKVTKRGQDVALRCDPISGHVSLYWYRQALGQGPEFLTYFNYEAQQDKSGLPNDRFSAERPEGSISTLTIQRTEQRDSAMYRCASSRTSGSVSTDTQYFGPGTRLTVL.

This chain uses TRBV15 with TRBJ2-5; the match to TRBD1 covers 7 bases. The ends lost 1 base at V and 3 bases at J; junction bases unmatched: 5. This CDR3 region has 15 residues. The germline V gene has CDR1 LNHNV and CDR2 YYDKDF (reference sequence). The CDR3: CATSRGTGTEETQYF. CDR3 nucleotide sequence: TGTGCCACCAGCAGAGGGACTGGGACAGAAGAGACCCAGTACTTC.

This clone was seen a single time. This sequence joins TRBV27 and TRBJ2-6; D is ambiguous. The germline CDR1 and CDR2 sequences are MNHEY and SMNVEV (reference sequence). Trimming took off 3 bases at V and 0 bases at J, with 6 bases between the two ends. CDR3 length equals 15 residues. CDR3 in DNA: TGTGCCAGCAGTTTCTATGGCTCTGGGGCCAACGTCCTGACTTTC. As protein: CASSFYGSGANVLTF.

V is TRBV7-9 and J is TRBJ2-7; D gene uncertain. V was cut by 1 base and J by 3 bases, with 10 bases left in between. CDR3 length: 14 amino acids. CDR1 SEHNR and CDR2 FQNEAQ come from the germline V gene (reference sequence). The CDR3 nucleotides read TGTGCCAGCAGCTTAGGCGCGGAAAGCTACGAGCAGTACTTC. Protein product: CASSLGAESYEQYF. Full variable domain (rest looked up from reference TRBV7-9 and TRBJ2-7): DTGVSQNPRHKITKRGQNVTFRCDPISEHNRLYWYRQTLGQGPEFLTYFQNEAQLEKSRLLSDRFSAERPKGSFSTLEIQRTEQGDSAMYLCASSLGAESYEQYFGPGTRLTVT.

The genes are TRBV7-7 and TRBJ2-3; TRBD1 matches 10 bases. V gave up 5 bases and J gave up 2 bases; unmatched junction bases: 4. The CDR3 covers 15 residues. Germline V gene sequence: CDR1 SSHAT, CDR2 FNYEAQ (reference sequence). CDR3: CASSVTGGPTDTQYF. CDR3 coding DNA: TGTGCCAGCAGCGTGACAGGGGGCCCCACAGATACGCAGTATTTT.

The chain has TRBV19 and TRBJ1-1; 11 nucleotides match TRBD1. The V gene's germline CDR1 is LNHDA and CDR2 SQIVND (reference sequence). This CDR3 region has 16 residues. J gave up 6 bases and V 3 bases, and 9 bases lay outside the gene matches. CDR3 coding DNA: TGTGCCAGTAGTATTGGGACAGGGGGTGAAGCGGCTGAAGCTTTCTTT. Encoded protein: CASSIGTGGEAAEAFF.

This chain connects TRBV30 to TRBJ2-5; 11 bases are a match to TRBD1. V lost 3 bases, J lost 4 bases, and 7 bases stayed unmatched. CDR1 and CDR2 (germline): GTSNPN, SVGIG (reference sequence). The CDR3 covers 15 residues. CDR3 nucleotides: TGTGCCTGGAGCCCCGGGACAGGGGGTGTAGAGACCCAGTACTTC. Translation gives CAWSPGTGGVETQYF.

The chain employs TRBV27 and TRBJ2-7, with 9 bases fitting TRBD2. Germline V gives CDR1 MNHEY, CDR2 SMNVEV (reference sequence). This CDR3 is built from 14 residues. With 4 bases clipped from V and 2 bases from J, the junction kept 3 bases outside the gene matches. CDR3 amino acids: CASSSAGGPYEQYF. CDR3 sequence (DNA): TGTGCCAGCAGTTCAGCGGGAGGACCCTACGAGCAGTACTTC.

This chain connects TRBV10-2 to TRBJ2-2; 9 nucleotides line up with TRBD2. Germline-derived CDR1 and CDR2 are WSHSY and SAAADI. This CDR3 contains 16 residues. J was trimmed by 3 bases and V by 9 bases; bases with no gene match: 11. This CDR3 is CASLSAGGVDTGELFF. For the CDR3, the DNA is TGCGCCAGTCTGAGTGCGGGGGGGGTCGACACCGGGGAGCTGTTTTTT.

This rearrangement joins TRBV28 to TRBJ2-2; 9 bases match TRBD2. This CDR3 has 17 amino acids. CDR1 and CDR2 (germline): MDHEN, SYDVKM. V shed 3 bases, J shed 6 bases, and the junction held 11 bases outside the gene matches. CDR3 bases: TGTGCCAGCAGTTTCCCCGGACTAGCGCCGTCACCCGGGGAGCTGTTTTTT. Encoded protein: CASSFPGLAPSPGELFF.

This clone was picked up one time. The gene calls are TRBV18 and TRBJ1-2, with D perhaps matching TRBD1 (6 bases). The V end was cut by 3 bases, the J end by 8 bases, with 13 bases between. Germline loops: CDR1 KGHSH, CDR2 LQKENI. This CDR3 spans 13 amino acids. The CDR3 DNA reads TGTGCCAGCTCACCGGTAGGGGGTCTCGGCTACACCTTC. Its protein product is CASSPVGGLGYTF.

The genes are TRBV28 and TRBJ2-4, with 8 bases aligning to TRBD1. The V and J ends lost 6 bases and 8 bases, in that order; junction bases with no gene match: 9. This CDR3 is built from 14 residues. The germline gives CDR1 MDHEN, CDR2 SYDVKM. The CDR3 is CASSYGQGEDIQYF. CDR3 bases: TGTGCCAGCAGCTATGGACAGGGAGAAGACATTCAGTACTTC.

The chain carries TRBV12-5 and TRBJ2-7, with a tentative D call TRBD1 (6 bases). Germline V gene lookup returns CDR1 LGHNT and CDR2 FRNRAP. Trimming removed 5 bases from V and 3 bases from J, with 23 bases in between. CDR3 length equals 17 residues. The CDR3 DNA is TGTGCTAGTGGTACCGCAGGCAGGGGATTATCTTTCTACGAGCAGTACTTC. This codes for CASGTAGRGLSFYEQYF. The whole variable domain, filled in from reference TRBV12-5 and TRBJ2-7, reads DARVTQTPRHKVTEMGQEVTMRCQPILGHNTVFWYRQTMMQGLELLAYFRNRAPLDDSGMPKDRFSAEMPDATLATLKIQPSEPRDSAVYFCASGTAGRGLSFYEQYFGPGTRLTVT.

CDR3 protein: CASSPINGEVRGQFF. As DNA, the CDR3 is TGTGCCAGCTCGCCAATTAACGGGGAGGTCAGAGGGCAGTTCTTC. The chain uses TRBV18 and TRBJ2-1; weak D call: TRBD2 (6 bases). CDR3 size: 15 residues. CDR1 and CDR2 (germline): KGHSH, LQKENI. Trimming took 6 bases from V and 12 from J, leaving 24 bases between them.